A single sample gave rise to the 11 T cell receptor beta chains below, sequenced in a study of neurological immune-mediated disorders. TCRdb analysed the 5' RACE reads with MiXCR anew, one entry per CDR3 protein. The sample contains 45,000 to 65,000 distinct CDR3 sequences, approximately 8.4% of which appear only once. Time point specified: longitudinal time-point 3. The sample comprised PBMCs. All receptors come from a woman in her thirties or forties in good health.

This clonotype has ten or more counts. This chain uses TRBV6-6 with TRBJ2-1; 7 nucleotides agree with TRBD1. The V gene end was trimmed by 2 bases and the J gene end by 7 bases; junction bases not matched to a gene: 11. Germline CDR1 reads MNHNY; CDR2 reads SVGAGI (reference sequence). The CDR3 is made up of 16 amino acids. Here the CDR3 DNA reads TGTGCCAGCAGTTACCGACCAGGGGGTTTGGGGAATGAGCAGTTCTTC. Protein sequence: CASSYRPGGLGNEQFF.

This clonotype was seen repeatedly, ten times or more. The chain carries TRBV29-1 and TRBJ2-1, with D unresolved. Germline lookup yields CDR1 SQVTM and CDR2 ANQGSEA. The CDR3 contains 11 residues. Trimming stripped 3 bases from V and 10 bases from J, with 10 bases between. CDR3: CSVDKWAEQFF. The DNA for the CDR3 is TGCAGCGTTGACAAATGGGCAGAGCAGTTCTTC.

This clonotype was recorded at least ten times. V gene TRBV24-1 combines with J gene TRBJ2-1; TRBD1 matches 8 bases. The length of the CDR3 is 16 residues. CDR1 and CDR2 (germline): KGHDR, SFDVKD. V lost 2 bases, J lost 0 bases, and 2 bases stayed unmatched. The CDR3 spells CATSDSTGVSYNEQFF. CDR3 nucleotides: TGTGCCACCAGTGATTCGACAGGGGTCTCCTACAATGAGCAGTTCTTC.

This clonotype came up many times. The chain recombines TRBV5-1 with TRBJ1-2, with D maybe TRBD1 (5 bases). Per germline, CDR1 SGHRS and CDR2 YFSETQ. The CDR3 sequence is 13 residues long. V lost 4 bases and J 5 bases, leaving 12 bases between the germline ends. CDR3 region: CASSGDGIYGYTF. For the CDR3, the DNA is TGCGCCAGCAGCGGGGACGGCATATATGGCTACACCTTC.

This clonotype was picked up many times. The genes are TRBV7-3 and TRBJ2-3; D may correspond to TRBD1 or TRBD2 (6 bases each). This CDR3 has 14 residues. The ends were cut back, 0 bases at V and 4 bases at J, with 8 bases in the middle. Germline V lookup: CDR1 SGHTA, CDR2 FQGTGA. The CDR3 loop is CASSLTGGADTQYF. For the CDR3, the DNA is TGTGCCAGCAGCTTAACCGGGGGCGCAGATACGCAGTATTTT.

This clonotype was counted ten times or more. V is TRBV20-1 and J is TRBJ2-7, with D perhaps TRBD1 or TRBD2 (7 bases each). CDR1 is DFQATT and CDR2 is SNEGSKA in the germline V gene (reference sequence). The CDR3 totals 14 residues. The V end was cut by 3 bases, the J end by 4 bases, with 16 bases between. CDR3 sequence reads: CSASQGGGGYEQYF. CDR3 nucleotide sequence: TGCAGTGCTAGCCAGGGGGGGGGTGGTTACGAGCAGTACTTC.

This clonotype has ten or more counts. J is TRBJ2-7 and V is TRBV5-1, with a possible D match to TRBD1 (5 bases). This CDR3 comprises 14 residues. V was clipped by 4 bases and J by 2 bases, with 13 bases between them. CDR1 is SGHRS and CDR2 is YFSETQ in the germline V gene. This CDR3 reads CASSQRQRTYEQYF. In nucleotides, the CDR3 is TGCGCCAGCAGCCAGAGACAGAGAACCTACGAGCAGTACTTC.

This clonotype was seen at least ten times. This chain connects TRBV6-5 to TRBJ1-5, with TRBD1 matching over 8 bases. Germline CDR1 MNHEY, CDR2 SVGAGI. CDR3 size: 15 residues. V was pared by 5 bases and J by 3 bases, with 6 bases of the junction left unmatched. In nucleotides, the CDR3 is TGTGCCAGCAGTCGGGACAGGAGAGACAATCAGCCCCAGCATTTT. The encoded protein is CASSRDRRDNQPQHF.

This clonotype was picked up many times. The rearrangement joins TRBV6-2 or TRBV6-3 to TRBJ2-7; D remains unclear. Trimming cost V 6 bases and J 2 bases, with 17 bases left between them. CDR3 length equals 15 residues. CDR1 is MNHEY, CDR2 SVGEGT, per germline. The CDR3 reads CASSYAGQFPYEQYF. In DNA, the CDR3 is TGTGCCAGCAGCTACGCCGGGCAGTTCCCCTACGAGCAGTACTTC.

This clonotype was found many times. This chain uses TRBV14 with TRBJ1-4; D is possibly TRBD1 (5 bases). The CDR3 totals 13 residues. The V gene lost 6 bases and the J gene lost 4 bases, with 9 bases spanning the gap. Germline values: CDR1 SGHDN, CDR2 FVKESK. Here the CDR3 reads CASSRGINEKLFF. Written as DNA, the CDR3 is TGTGCCAGCAGTCGGGGGATTAATGAAAAACTGTTTTTT.

The chain employs TRBV20-1 and TRBJ2-1, with 7 bases aligning to TRBD2. The J segment lost 6 bases and the V segment lost 3 bases, leaving 5 bases of the junction unmatched. Germline CDR1 is DFQATT and CDR2 is SNEGSKA (reference sequence). This CDR3 is built from 13 residues. The CDR3 nucleotides read TGCAGTGCTAGGCCGGGCGGGGGCAATGAGCAGTTCTTC. Translating it yields CSARPGGGNEQFF.